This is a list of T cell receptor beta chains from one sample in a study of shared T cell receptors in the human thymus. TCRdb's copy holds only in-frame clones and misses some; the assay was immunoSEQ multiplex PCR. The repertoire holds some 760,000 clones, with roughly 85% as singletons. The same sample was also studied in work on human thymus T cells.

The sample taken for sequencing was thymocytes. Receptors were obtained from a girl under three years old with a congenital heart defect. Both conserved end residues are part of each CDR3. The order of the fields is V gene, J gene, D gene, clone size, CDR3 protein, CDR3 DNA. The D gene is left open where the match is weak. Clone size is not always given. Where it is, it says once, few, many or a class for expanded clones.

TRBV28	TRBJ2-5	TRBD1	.	CASSHPRLTGRPTEETQYF	TGTGCCAGCAGTCATCCTCGGTTGACAGGGCGCCCGACGGAGGAGACCCAGTACTTC
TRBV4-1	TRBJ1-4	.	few	CASSRAGGIVKLFF	TGCGCCAGCAGCCGAGCGGGGGGAATTGTAAAACTGTTTTTT
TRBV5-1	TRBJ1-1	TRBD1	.	CASSPDRVNTEAFF	TGCGCCAGCAGCCCGGACAGGGTGAACACTGAAGCTTTCTTT
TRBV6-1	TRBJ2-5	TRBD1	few	CASSGKSSTGQETQYF	TGTGCCAGCAGTGGCAAATCCTCGACAGGGCAAGAGACCCAGTACTTC
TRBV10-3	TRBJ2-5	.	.	CAISESSGKETQYF	TGTGCCATCAGTGAGTCCTCAGGGAAAGAGACCCAGTACTTC
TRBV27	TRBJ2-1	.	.	CASSLRTLNNEQFF	TGTGCCAGCAGTTTAAGGACTCTAAACAATGAGCAGTTCTTC
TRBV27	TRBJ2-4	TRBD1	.	CASSSLGDRGGNIQYF	TGTGCCAGCAGTTCCCTGGGGGACAGGGGGGGGAACATTCAGTACTTC
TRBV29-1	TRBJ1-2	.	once	CSVSPRDSRWDGYTF	TGCAGCGTTAGTCCCAGGGACTCCCGGTGGGATGGCTACACCTTC
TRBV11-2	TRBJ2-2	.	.	CASSPRQPATGELFF	TGTGCCAGCAGCCCTCGACAGCCCGCTACCGGGGAGCTGTTTTTT
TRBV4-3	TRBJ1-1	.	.	CASSQDIGILNTEAFF	TGCGCCAGCAGCCAAGATATCGGGATACTCAACACTGAAGCTTTCTTT
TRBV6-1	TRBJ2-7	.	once	CASSGGEQYF	TGTGCCAGCAGCGGGGGAGAGCAGTACTTC
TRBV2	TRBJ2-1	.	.	CASSDKRSHEQFF	TGTGCCAGCAGTGACAAGAGATCCCATGAGCAGTTCTTC
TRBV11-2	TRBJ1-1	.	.	CASSSQGPLNTEAFF	TGTGCCAGCAGCTCTCAGGGTCCCCTGAACACTGAAGCTTTCTTT
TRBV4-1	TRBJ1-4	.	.	CASSQDSEQGKASGEKLFF	TGCGCCAGCAGCCAAGATAGTGAGCAGGGGAAGGCGAGCGGTGAAAAACTGTTTTTT
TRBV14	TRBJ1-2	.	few	CASSQEHVGLSAGYGYTF	TGTGCCAGCAGCCAAGAACACGTAGGCCTCTCGGCGGGCTATGGCTACACCTTC
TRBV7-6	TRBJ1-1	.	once	CASSLSPGNTEAFF	TGTGCCAGCAGCCTTTCCCCAGGGAACACTGAAGCTTTCTTT
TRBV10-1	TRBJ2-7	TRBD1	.	CASSEGRGPGEQYF	TGCGCCAGCAGTGAGGGCAGGGGGCCGGGGGAGCAGTACTTC
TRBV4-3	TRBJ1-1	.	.	CASSQGEDTEAFF	TGCGCCAGCAGCCAAGGCGAGGACACTGAAGCTTTCTTT
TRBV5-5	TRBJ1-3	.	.	CASSLTKEGAGNTIYF	TGTGCCAGCAGCTTGACCAAGGAGGGAGCTGGAAACACCATATATTTT
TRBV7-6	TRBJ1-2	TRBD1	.	CASSSLTGLYGYTF	TGTGCCAGCAGCTCACTGACAGGGCTCTATGGCTACACCTTC
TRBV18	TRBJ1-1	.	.	CASSPLQGAVSPEAFF	TGTGCCAGCTCACCCCTACAGGGAGCTGTAAGCCCTGAAGCTTTCTTT
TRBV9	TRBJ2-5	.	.	CASSPSPREETQYF	TGTGCCAGCAGCCCTTCGCCGAGGGAAGAGACCCAGTACTTC
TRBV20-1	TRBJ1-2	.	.	CRPNLGHF	TGCAGGCCTAACCTCGGACACTTC
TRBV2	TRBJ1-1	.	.	CAPEGADTEAFF	TGTGCGCCCGAGGGTGCGGACACTGAAGCTTTCTTT
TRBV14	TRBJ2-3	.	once	CASSQEGTDTQYF	TGTGCCAGCAGCCAGGAGGGCACAGATACGCAGTATTTT
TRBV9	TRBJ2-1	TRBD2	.	CASSPGTSGGEFF	TGTGCCAGCAGCCCCGGGACTAGCGGGGGAGAATTCTTC
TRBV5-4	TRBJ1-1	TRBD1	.	CASSLNGGSGGQRWSTEAFF	TGTGCCAGCAGCCTCAACGGGGGGTCAGGGGGCCAGAGGTGGAGCACTGAAGCTTTCTTT
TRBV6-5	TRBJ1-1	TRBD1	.	CASSCTGTGMNTEAFF	TGTGCCAGCAGTTGCACCGGGACAGGGATGAACACTGAAGCTTTCTTT
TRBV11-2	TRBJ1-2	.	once	CASSLELGRYGYTF	TGTGCCAGCAGCTTAGAATTGGGGAGATATGGCTACACCTTC
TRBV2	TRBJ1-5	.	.	CASRDGLGNQPQHF	TGTGCCAGCAGGGACGGACTGGGCAATCAGCCCCAGCATTTT
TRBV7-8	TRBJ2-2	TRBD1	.	CASGQGSTGELFF	TGTGCCAGCGGACAGGGGAGCACCGGGGAGCTGTTTTTT
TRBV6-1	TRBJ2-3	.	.	CASKSRVASTDTQYF	TGTGCCAGCAAGAGTCGGGTAGCTAGCACAGATACGCAGTATTTT
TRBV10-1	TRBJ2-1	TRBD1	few	CASSGTGDDEQFF	TGCGCCAGCAGCGGGACAGGGGATGATGAGCAGTTCTTC
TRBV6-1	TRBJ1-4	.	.	CASSEDKTLNEKLFF	TGTGCCAGCAGTGAAGATAAGACTCTTAATGAAAAACTGTTTTTT
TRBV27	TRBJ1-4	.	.	CASSQEPRGEKLFF	TGTGCCAGCAGTCAGGAGCCGAGGGGGGAAAAACTGTTTTTT
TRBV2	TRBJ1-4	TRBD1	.	CASSEDRASEKLFF	TGTGCCAGCAGTGAGGACAGGGCGAGTGAAAAACTGTTTTTT
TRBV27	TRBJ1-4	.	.	CASSLSGWGGEKLFF	TGTGCCAGCAGTTTATCGGGGTGGGGAGGTGAAAAACTGTTTTTT
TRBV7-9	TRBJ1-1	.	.	CASSSIRAQVTTRAFF	TGTGCCAGCAGCTCGATAAGGGCACAGGTGACCACAAGGGCTTTCTTT
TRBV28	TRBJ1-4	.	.	CASTPWGDQEKLFF	TGTGCCAGCACCCCTTGGGGGGATCAAGAAAAACTGTTTTTT
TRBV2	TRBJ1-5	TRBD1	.	CASKGARVRQPQHF	TGTGCCAGCAAGGGGGCGCGAGTAAGGCAGCCCCAGCATTTT
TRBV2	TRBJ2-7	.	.	CASSDSGEQYF	TGTGCCAGCAGTGACAGTGGTGAGCAGTACTTC
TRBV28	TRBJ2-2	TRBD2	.	CASSPTGLAGGPNTGELFF	TGTGCCAGCAGTCCAACGGGACTAGCGGGGGGCCCGAACACCGGGGAGCTGTTTTTT
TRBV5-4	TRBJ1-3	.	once	CASSLPRRSSGNTIYF	TGTGCCAGCAGCTTACCTAGACGGTCCTCTGGAAACACCATATATTTT
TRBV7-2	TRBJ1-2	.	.	CASSLVAGYGYTF	TGTGCCAGCAGCTTAGTCGCAGGGTATGGCTACACCTTC
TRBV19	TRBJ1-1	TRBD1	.	CASSIIGDGGQGTPFGEAFF	TGTGCCAGTAGTATAATAGGAGATGGGGGACAGGGGACACCCTTCGGTGAAGCTTTCTTT
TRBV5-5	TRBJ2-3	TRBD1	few	CASSFGQGTDTQYF	TGTGCCAGCAGCTTCGGACAGGGGACAGATACGCAGTATTTT
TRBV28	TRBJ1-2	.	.	CASSLFDGQNHRPNYGYTF	TGTGCCAGCAGTTTGTTCGATGGACAGAACCACCGACCCAACTATGGCTACACCTTC
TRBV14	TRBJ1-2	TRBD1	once	CASSQDKTGVDGYTF	TGTGCCAGCAGCCAAGACAAAACAGGGGTCGATGGCTACACCTTC
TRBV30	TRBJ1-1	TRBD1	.	CAWSPDRAYTEAFF	TGTGCCTGGAGCCCCGACAGGGCTTACACTGAAGCTTTCTTT
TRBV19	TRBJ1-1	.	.	CASSIDRRGASTEAFF	TGTGCCAGTAGTATAGATCGTCGGGGGGCAAGCACTGAAGCTTTCTTT
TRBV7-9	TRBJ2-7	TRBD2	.	CASSPCPGGPLEQYF	TGTGCCAGCAGCCCATGCCCGGGGGGGCCCCTCGAGCAGTACTTC
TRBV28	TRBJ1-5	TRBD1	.	CASSRPGQGMVGRNQPQHF	TGTGCCAGCAGTCGGCCGGGACAGGGGATGGTGGGGCGCAATCAGCCCCAGCATTTT
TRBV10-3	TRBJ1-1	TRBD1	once	CAISAGGQLNTEAFF	TGTGCCATCAGTGCTGGGGGACAGTTGAACACTGAAGCTTTCTTT
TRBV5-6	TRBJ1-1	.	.	CASSPGQMNTEAFF	TGTGCCAGCAGCCCAGGACAGATGAACACTGAAGCTTTCTTT
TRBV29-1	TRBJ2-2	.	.	CSVHRVGSGELFF	TGCAGCGTCCACAGGGTAGGGTCGGGGGAGCTGTTTTTT